Included here is one T cell receptor beta chain sequence, with context. Unmatched junction bases numbered 9, after V lost 5 bases and J lost 13 bases. The CDR3 is made up of 13 amino acids. The V gene's germline CDR1 is SGHVS and CDR2 FQNEAQ. This sample was taken from a study of T cell changes during pregnancy in multiple sclerosis. The assay was immunoSEQ multiplex PCR, and TCRdb's table has in-frame clones only and misses some. The sample lists 70,000 to 80,000 clones; 90% to 95% were seen once. The source material was peripheral blood, sampled in the first trimester of pregnancy. This chain uses TRBV7-8 with TRBJ2-7, with TRBD2 identical over 12 bases. The receptor was derived from a female donor with multiple sclerosis, enrolled in a pregnancy study. The CDR3 is CASSPRTSGITYF. The CDR3, as DNA: TGTGCCAGCAGCCCACGGACTAGCGGGATTACCTACTTC. Full variable domain (remainder filled in from reference TRBV7-8 and TRBJ2-7): GAGVSQSPRYKVAKRGQDVALRCDPISGHVSLFWYQQALGQGPEFLTYFQNEAQLDKSGLPSDRFFAERPEGSVSTLKIQRTQQEDSAVYLCASSPRTSGITYFGPGTRLTVT.